This T cell receptor beta chain came from a study of cytomegalovirus exposure and HLA in healthy donors. Whole-study findings and limits: Earlier analysis yielded a pattern in which most TCR beta V segments were productive about 90% or about 30% of the time.

With respect to this clone: Its antigen is still unknown.

PCR primers comprised 60 Vbeta and 13 Jbeta primers. Repertoires were generated with immunoSEQ multiplex PCR, while TCRdb's copy carries only in-frame clones and drops some. This table lists more than 130,000 clones. Input material: PBMCs. This clonotype originated in a man aged 35-49 years in good health and CMV-seronegative.

CDR3 sequence: CASSLGQKNQPQHF. CDR3 coding DNA: TGCGCCAGCAGCTTGGGACAGAAAAATCAGCCCCAGCATTTT. The V gene is TRBV5-1, the J gene TRBJ1-5, with D possibly being TRBD1 (5 bases). This CDR3 spans 14 amino acids. Germline-derived CDR1 and CDR2 are SGHRS and YFSETQ. V was pared by 0 bases and J by 4 bases, with 8 bases between.